These T cell receptor beta chains were read from a single sample in a study of blood T cell repertoires in COVID-19. Sequencing used immunoSEQ multiplex PCR; TCRdb keeps in-frame clones, though not all of them. The sample comprises under 250,000 clones, about 80% of which are singletons, and about 2.4% rests with the top ten. Sequencing used peripheral blood. These receptors all come from a woman aged 55-75 years with acute or convalescent COVID-19. Both conserved end residues are part of each CDR3. The order of the fields is V gene, clone size, J gene, D gene, CDR3 protein, CDR3 DNA. D genes are given only for firm matches. Clone size is stated in some rows and not others, as once, few, many or a class when expanded.

TRBV18	NA	TRBJ2-3	NA	CASSPLGGGTDTQYF	TGTGCCAGCTCTCCCCTCGGGGGAGGTACAGATACGCAGTATTTT
TRBV7-2	NA	TRBJ2-2	NA	CASSRNDYLGELFF	TGTGCCAGCAGCCGTAACGACTACCTCGGGGAGCTGTTTTTT
TRBV3-1/TRBV3-2	NA	TRBJ1-5	NA	CASSQATGQIHQPQHF	TGTGCCAGCAGCCAAGCCACCGGACAGATCCATCAGCCCCAGCATTTT
TRBV19	few	TRBJ1-2	NA	CASSPSGGYDYGYTF	TGTGCCAGTAGTCCCTCGGGGGGGTATGACTATGGCTACACCTTC
TRBV12-5	NA	TRBJ2-7	NA	CASGDMDTSYEQYF	TGTGCTAGTGGTGATATGGACACCTCCTACGAGCAGTACTTC
TRBV7-3	NA	TRBJ2-1	TRBD1	CASSPGTGGDQFF	TGTGCCAGCAGCCCCGGAACAGGGGGCGATCAGTTCTTC
TRBV5-4	few	TRBJ2-2	TRBD1	CASSLETGSNTGELFF	TGTGCCAGCAGCTTGGAGACAGGGTCGAACACCGGGGAGCTGTTTTTT
TRBV29-1	NA	TRBJ1-2	TRBD1	CSVGPDRVDGYTF	TGCAGCGTTGGCCCCGACAGGGTTGATGGCTACACCTTC
TRBV15	NA	TRBJ2-6	NA	CATSRDGETGANVLTF	TGTGCCACCAGCAGAGATGGGGAGACTGGGGCCAACGTCCTGACTTTC
TRBV6-1	NA	TRBJ1-1	NA	CASSEGAGTKAFF	TGTGCCAGCAGTGAAGGAGCCGGGACAAAAGCTTTCTTT
TRBV6-1	NA	TRBJ1-2	TRBD1	CASSETGGGYGYTF	TGTGCCAGCAGTGAAACAGGGGGTGGGTATGGCTACACCTTC
TRBV6-5	NA	TRBJ1-2	NA	CASSYGTPYNYGYTF	TGTGCCAGCAGTTACGGGACACCTTATAACTATGGCTACACCTTC
TRBV5-6	NA	TRBJ1-1	NA	CASRAGGSTEAFF	TGTGCCAGCAGGGCTGGGGGGAGCACTGAAGCTTTCTTT
TRBV6-5	NA	TRBJ1-2	TRBD1	CASSYSTQGAIEGYTF	TGTGCCAGCAGTTACTCGACACAGGGGGCGATTGAGGGCTACACCTTC
TRBV19	NA	TRBJ1-1	NA	CASSIQSRGTEAFF	TGTGCCAGTAGTATACAGTCACGGGGCACTGAAGCTTTCTTT
TRBV19	few	TRBJ1-5	TRBD1	CASAGRTGSNQPQHF	TGTGCCAGCGCCGGGAGGACAGGGAGCAATCAGCCCCAGCATTTT
TRBV7-2	NA	TRBJ2-3	NA	CASSLGVLDTQYF	TGTGCCAGCAGCTTAGGCGTTTTAGATACGCAGTATTTT
TRBV7-3	NA	TRBJ2-3	NA	CASSAGPMYTQYF	TGTGCCAGCAGCGCGGGACCAATGTATACGCAGTATTTT
TRBV19	NA	TRBJ1-5	TRBD1	CASSERQGAYGNQPQHF	TGTGCCAGTAGTGAAAGACAGGGGGCTTACGGCAATCAGCCCCAGCATTTT
TRBV5-4	NA	TRBJ2-7	TRBD2	CASSLVDSGAEQYF	TGTGCCAGCAGCTTGGTCGATAGCGGGGCAGAGCAGTACTTC
TRBV9	NA	TRBJ1-1	NA	CASSVGVTGTNTEAFF	TGTGCCAGCAGCGTAGGGGTAACAGGGACCAACACTGAAGCTTTCTTT
TRBV2	NA	TRBJ1-3	NA	CASSGTEGNTIYF	TGTGCCAGCAGTGGGACAGAAGGAAACACCATATATTTT
TRBV5-6	NA	TRBJ1-1	NA	CASSLADLVVNTEAFF	TGTGCCAGCAGCTTGGCCGATTTGGTAGTGAACACTGAAGCTTTCTTT
TRBV7-3	NA	TRBJ2-1	TRBD2	CASGVAGENEQFF	TGTGCCAGCGGGGTGGCGGGGGAAAATGAGCAGTTCTTC
TRBV2	NA	TRBJ2-7	TRBD1	CASSDSPGQGNEQYF	TGTGCCAGCAGTGATTCTCCGGGACAGGGTAACGAGCAGTACTTC
TRBV10-3	NA	TRBJ1-2	NA	CAISSVAHVGRDGYTF	TGTGCCATCAGTTCAGTGGCCCATGTAGGGAGGGATGGCTACACCTTC
TRBV3-1/TRBV3-2	once	TRBJ1-1	NA	CASELDISERTEAFF	TGTGCCAGCGAACTGGACATCTCCGAGAGGACTGAAGCTTTCTTT
TRBV5-1	NA	TRBJ2-1	TRBD2	CASSFRKPGLAGLSSYNEQFF	TGCGCCAGCAGCTTCAGAAAACCGGGACTAGCGGGCCTGAGCTCCTACAATGAGCAGTTCTTC
TRBV9	NA	TRBJ2-1	TRBD2	CASSGELAGGLDEQFF	TGTGCCAGCAGCGGAGAACTAGCGGGGGGGCTAGATGAGCAGTTCTTC
TRBV6-2/TRBV6-3	NA	TRBJ1-1	NA	CASSYRSRTEAFF	TGTGCCAGCAGTTATCGATCGCGCACTGAAGCTTTCTTT
TRBV14	once	TRBJ1-2	NA	CASSPFPGDGYTF	TGTGCCAGCAGCCCGTTCCCAGGGGACGGCTACACCTTC
TRBV3-1/TRBV3-2	NA	TRBJ1-2	NA	CASSPQGRGGYTF	TGTGCCAGCAGCCCGCAGGGGCGAGGAGGCTACACCTTC
TRBV7-9	NA	TRBJ1-4	NA	CASSSPDGANEKLFF	TGTGCCAGCAGCTCACCCGACGGGGCTAATGAAAAACTGTTTTTT
TRBV5-1	NA	TRBJ2-3	NA	CASREGQGWDTDTQYF	TGCGCCAGCAGGGAAGGTCAGGGGTGGGACACAGATACGCAGTATTTT
TRBV5-5	once	TRBJ1-6	TRBD1	CASSVGTDYNSPLHF	TGTGCCAGCAGCGTTGGGACAGATTATAATTCACCCCTCCACTTT
TRBV4-3	NA	TRBJ1-3	NA	CASSQYSGLGGNTIYF	TGCGCCAGCAGCCAATACTCAGGGTTGGGTGGAAACACCATATATTTT
TRBV5-6	NA	TRBJ1-3	TRBD1	CASSYRKGQPFSGNTIYF	TGTGCCAGCAGCTACCGCAAGGGACAGCCCTTCTCTGGAAACACCATATATTTT
TRBV10-3	NA	TRBJ1-1	TRBD1	CAIREGRGQEAFF	TGTGCCATCAGGGAGGGCAGGGGACAGGAAGCTTTCTTT
TRBV19	NA	TRBJ1-6	TRBD1	CASTRGGNSPLHF	TGTGCCAGCACACGAGGGGGCAATTCACCCCTCCACTTT